Each of the 21 T cell receptor beta chains below was sequenced from the same sample in a study of blood T cell repertoires in COVID-19. The protocol was immunoSEQ multiplex PCR, while the TCRdb copy is restricted to in-frame clones and leaves out a portion. Here the sample spans approximately 460,000 clones, approximately 92% being singletons. The sequencing input was peripheral blood. All receptors derive from a man younger than 35 with COVID-19, enrolled during active disease.

This sequence joins TRBV7-8 and TRBJ2-7, with 10 bases matching TRBD2. The CDR3 has 15 amino acids. The germline gives CDR1 SGHVS, CDR2 FQNEAQ. V was pared by 1 base and J by 2 bases, with 2 bases of the junction left unmatched. The CDR3 region has the DNA TGTGCCAGCAGCTTAGAAGCGGGGGGGCCCTACGAGCAGTACTTC. Protein product: CASSLEAGGPYEQYF.

This clone was observed once. The genes are TRBV7-9 and TRBJ2-3; 7 bases map to TRBD1. The CDR3 is made up of 15 amino acids. Germline CDR1 is SEHNR and CDR2 is FQNEAQ (reference sequence). V was pared by 5 bases and J by 1 base, with 6 bases of the junction left unmatched. The CDR3 nucleotides are TGTGCCAGCAGCATGACAGGGTGGGGCACAGATACGCAGTATTTT. It is translated as CASSMTGWGTDTQYF.

The chain carries TRBV23-1 and TRBJ1-1; D is undetermined. TRBV23-1 is an ORF; its function is uncertain. The CDR3 is 14 residues long. V dropped 3 bases and J dropped 3 bases, with 11 bases sitting between them. In nucleotides, the CDR3 is TGCGCCAGCAGTCATCGTCGACTGCACACTGAAGCTTTCTTT. Translated: CASSHRRLHTEAFF.

J is TRBJ1-1 and V is TRBV19; D uncertain. Trimming took off 6 bases at V and 11 bases at J, with 19 bases between the two ends. This CDR3 region has 13 residues. The germline V gene encodes CDR1 LNHDA and CDR2 SQIVND (reference sequence). This chain's CDR3 is CASSQGLNPLAFF. CDR3 coding DNA: TGTGCCAGTAGCCAAGGACTAAATCCGCTTGCTTTCTTT.

The V gene is TRBV3-1 (or the pseudogene TRBV3-2), the J gene TRBJ2-5, with TRBD1 matching 10 bases. Germline-derived CDR1 and CDR2 are LGHDT and YNNKEL (reference sequence). This CDR3 is built from 18 residues. Trimming cost V 0 bases and J 5 bases; bases outside gene matches: 12. The CDR3 bases are TGTGCCAGCAGCCAAGAACTTTCGGGGACAGGGGATCGGGAGACCCAGTACTTC. Its translation: CASSQELSGTGDRETQYF.

This chain links TRBV4-2 with TRBJ2-1; TRBD2 might be the D (5 bases). Per the germline V gene, CDR1 is LGHNA and CDR2 is YNFKEQ. V lost 3 bases, J lost 7 bases, and 19 bases lay in between. The CDR3 is 16 amino acids. In DNA, the CDR3 is TGTGCCAGCAGCCACCGGACGGGGTTTATGGGGAATGAGCAGTTCTTC. Residues: CASSHRTGFMGNEQFF.

The chain employs TRBV2 and TRBJ2-1; TRBD2 matches at 12 bases. The V and J ends lost 6 bases and 4 bases, in that order; junction bases with no gene match: 4. There are 15 residues in the CDR3. CDR1 and CDR2 from the germline V gene are SNHLY and FYNNEI. The chain's CDR3 is CASRELAGGYNEQFF. The CDR3 coding sequence is TGTGCCAGCAGAGAGCTAGCGGGGGGGTACAATGAGCAGTTCTTC.

The CDR3 here is CASSLGRGYEQYF. The CDR3 nucleotides read TGTGCCAGCAGCTTAGGTCGGGGCTACGAGCAGTACTTC. The chain employs TRBV7-2 and TRBJ2-7; a possible D gene is TRBD2 (5 bases). Germline V gene data show CDR1 as SGHTA and CDR2 as FQGNSA. The V gene lost 1 base and the J gene lost 3 bases, with 7 bases spanning the gap. This CDR3 is 13 amino acids long.

This clone was counted a few times. The V gene is TRBV27, the J gene TRBJ2-7; D may be TRBD2 (5 bases). Germline CDR1 and CDR2: MNHEY and SMNVEV (reference sequence). The CDR3 has 15 residues. Trimming cost V 1 base and J 0 bases, with 10 bases left between them. CDR3: CASSLWTGSSYEQYF. As DNA, the CDR3 is TGTGCCAGCAGTTTATGGACGGGGAGCTCCTACGAGCAGTACTTC.

Only one count was recorded for this clone. V and J are TRBV12-3 or TRBV12-4 and TRBJ2-3; no reliable D call. V shed 5 bases and J shed 6 bases, with 9 bases lying between them. The CDR3 extends over 12 amino acids. CDR3 nucleotides: TGTGCCAGCAGTCCCCAAATGGATACGCAGTATTTT. This encodes CASSPQMDTQYF.

The table lists this clone with a few counts. The identical CDR3 is also encoded by other nucleotide sequences in the sample. This chain connects TRBV5-1 to TRBJ2-7; a weak D match, TRBD1 (5 bases). Looked up from germline, CDR1 is SGHRS and CDR2 is YFSETQ. Trimming removed 4 bases at V and 3 bases at J, with 11 bases between. The CDR3 has 13 residues. The CDR3 DNA reads TGCGCCAGCAGCCTTGGACAAAGCTACGAGCAGTACTTC. Its translation: CASSLGQSYEQYF.

The genes are TRBV6-2 or TRBV6-3 and TRBJ2-7, with TRBD2 matching 9 bases. Germline V gene lookup returns CDR1 MNHEY and CDR2 SVGEGT. The ends lost 5 bases at V and 0 bases at J; junction bases unmatched: 11. The CDR3 loop spans 17 amino acids. Here the CDR3 DNA reads TGTGCCAGCAGTCCCTCTAGCGGGACCCGGGGCTCCTACGAGCAGTACTTC. This encodes CASSPSSGTRGSYEQYF.

The chain employs TRBV30 and TRBJ1-5; tentative D call: TRBD1 (5 bases). The CDR3 is 15 residues long. Per germline, CDR1 GTSNPN and CDR2 SVGIG (reference sequence). V was shortened by 0 bases and J by 4 bases, with 13 bases between the two germline ends. The CDR3, as DNA: TGTGCCTGGAGTGTAAATCCGGCAGGGAATCAGCCCCAGCATTTT. It encodes CAWSVNPAGNQPQHF.

This chain links TRBV2 with TRBJ2-7; 10 positions match TRBD1. V trimming: 4 bases; J trimming: 3 bases; junction bases outside the gene matches: 6. Per the germline V gene, CDR1 is SNHLY and CDR2 is FYNNEI. This CDR3 has 15 amino acids. In nucleotides, the CDR3 is TGTGCCAGCAGTGGTTTTGGACAGGGGGTCTACGAGCAGTACTTC. This encodes CASSGFGQGVYEQYF.

This clone was counted a single time. The chain uses TRBV19 and TRBJ2-1; 12 bases are a match to TRBD2. Germline assignment: CDR1 LNHDA and CDR2 SQIVND (reference sequence). Trimming took 8 bases from V and 4 from J; bases not matched to a gene: 6. There are 15 residues in the CDR3. The CDR3 here is CASLSSGGGYNEQFF. The CDR3 DNA reads TGTGCCAGTCTCTCTAGCGGGGGGGGATACAATGAGCAGTTCTTC.

This clone is a singleton in its sample. The chain joins TRBV4-2 to TRBJ2-3, with 11 bases identical to TRBD2. This CDR3 contains 18 residues. Germline V lookup: CDR1 LGHNA, CDR2 YNFKEQ. With V trimmed by 0 bases and J by 0 bases, 5 bases remained unmatched. CDR3: CASSQELAGGPSTDTQYF. The CDR3 region has the DNA TGTGCCAGCAGCCAAGAGCTAGCGGGGGGCCCGAGCACAGATACGCAGTATTTT.

Here the CDR3 DNA reads TGCGCCAGCAGCCGGACTAGCGGGGGGGCCCGAGAGACCCAGTACTTC. Its translation is CASSRTSGGARETQYF. The V and J genes are TRBV5-1 and TRBJ2-5, with 15 bases that match TRBD2. The length of the CDR3 is 16 residues. Germline CDR1 and CDR2: SGHRS and YFSETQ. V lost 4 bases, J lost 4 bases, and 5 bases stayed unmatched. The variable domain in full, with the rest retrieved from reference TRBV5-1 and TRBJ2-5, is KAGVTQTPRYLIKTRGQQVTLSCSPISGHRSVSWYQQTPGQGLQFLFEYFSETQRNKGNFPGRFSGRQFSNSRSEMNVSTLELGDSALYLCASSRTSGGARETQYFGPGTRLLVL.

Details on this clone: The same CDR3 also results from other DNA sequences found in this sample. This rearrangement joins TRBV6-5 to TRBJ2-1, with TRBD2 as a possible D gene (5 bases). V was cut by 7 bases and J by 1 base, with 8 bases left in between. Germline CDR1 reads MNHEY; CDR2 reads SVGAGI. The CDR3 has 13 residues. The DNA of the CDR3 is TGTGCCAGCAAAACGGGATCCTACAATGAGCAGTTCTTC. Translating gives CASKTGSYNEQFF.

The CDR3 region is CAWNANRRNTEAFF. The CDR3 nucleotides read TGTGCCTGGAATGCGAACAGGAGAAACACTGAAGCTTTCTTT. The chain links TRBV30 to TRBJ1-1, with D perhaps TRBD1 (5 bases). CDR1 is GTSNPN, CDR2 SVGIG, per germline (reference sequence). Between the trimmed V and J ends, which lost 4 bases and 2 bases, there was a span of 14 bases. The CDR3 has 14 residues.

The chain couples TRBV6-1 to TRBJ2-6; D is perhaps TRBD1 (5 bases). The CDR3 consists of 15 residues. Germline loops: CDR1 MNHNS, CDR2 SASEGT. The V end lost 3 bases, the J end lost 2 bases, and 8 bases lay between the germline ends. The CDR3 DNA reads TGTGCCAGCAGTGAGACAGAAACTGGGGCCAACGTCCTGACTTTC. Amino acid sequence: CASSETETGANVLTF.

This chain uses TRBV27 with TRBJ1-6; TRBD1 is a possible D gene (6 bases). The ends were cut back, 5 bases at V and 7 bases at J, with 9 bases in the middle. There are 13 residues in the CDR3. Germline V gene lookup returns CDR1 MNHEY and CDR2 SMNVEV (reference sequence). This chain's CDR3 is CASSTGRNSPLHF. For the CDR3, the DNA is TGTGCCAGCAGTACAGGGCGCAATTCACCCCTCCACTTT.